This T cell receptor beta chain is drawn from a study of T cells in Graves' hyperthyroidism and ophthalmopathy. Researchers amplified the TCR beta CDR3 regions from RNA transcripts. HTBI primers were used for first-round RT-PCR of the TCR CDR3. Each CDR3 protein gets one entry after TCRdb re-called the multiplex PCR reads with MiXCR. The sample lists 690,000 or so distinct CDR3 sequences, roughly a sixth occurring once. Germline values: CDR1 MNHNS, CDR2 SASEGT. V lost 6 bases to trimming and J lost 8 bases; unmatched junction nucleotides: 9. There are 13 residues in the CDR3. The sequence was obtained from a woman aged 45-65 years with Graves' hyperthyroidism that later progressed to Graves' ophthalmopathy. Material: blood. This chain links TRBV6-1 with TRBJ1-2; 7 bases line up with TRBD1. The CDR3 DNA reads TGTGCCAGCAGCAATGACAGGGTTAGCGGCTACACCTTC. This codes for CASSNDRVSGYTF.